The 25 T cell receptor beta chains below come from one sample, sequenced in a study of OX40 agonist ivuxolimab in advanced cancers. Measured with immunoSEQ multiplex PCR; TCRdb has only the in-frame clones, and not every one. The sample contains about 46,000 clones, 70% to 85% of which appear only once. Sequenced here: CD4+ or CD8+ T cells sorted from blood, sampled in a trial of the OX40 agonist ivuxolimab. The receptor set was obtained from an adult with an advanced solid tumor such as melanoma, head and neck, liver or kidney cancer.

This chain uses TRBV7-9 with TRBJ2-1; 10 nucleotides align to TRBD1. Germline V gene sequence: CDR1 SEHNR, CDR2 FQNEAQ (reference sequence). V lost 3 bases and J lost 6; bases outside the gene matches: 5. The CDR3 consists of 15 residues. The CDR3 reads CASSLRTGGINEQFF. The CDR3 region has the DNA TGTGCCAGCAGCTTGAGGACAGGGGGGATCAATGAGCAGTTCTTC.

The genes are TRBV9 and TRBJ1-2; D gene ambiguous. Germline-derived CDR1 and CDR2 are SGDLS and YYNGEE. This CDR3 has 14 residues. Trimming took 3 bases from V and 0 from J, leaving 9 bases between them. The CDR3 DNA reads TGTGCCAGCAGCGACGGGAGGGCTAACTATGGCTACACCTTC. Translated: CASSDGRANYGYTF.

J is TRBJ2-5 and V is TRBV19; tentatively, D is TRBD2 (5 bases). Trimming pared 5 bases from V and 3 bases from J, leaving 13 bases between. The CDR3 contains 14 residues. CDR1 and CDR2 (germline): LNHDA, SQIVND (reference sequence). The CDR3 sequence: CASSVGREEETQYF. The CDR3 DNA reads TGTGCCAGTAGTGTCGGACGGGAAGAAGAGACCCAGTACTTC.

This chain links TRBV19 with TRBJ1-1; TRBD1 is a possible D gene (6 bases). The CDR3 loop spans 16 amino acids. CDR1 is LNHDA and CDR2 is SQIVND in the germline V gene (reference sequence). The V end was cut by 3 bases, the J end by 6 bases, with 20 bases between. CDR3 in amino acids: CASSMPGQSDRPEAFF. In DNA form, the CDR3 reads TGTGCCAGTAGTATGCCCGGACAGTCCGATAGGCCTGAAGCTTTCTTT.

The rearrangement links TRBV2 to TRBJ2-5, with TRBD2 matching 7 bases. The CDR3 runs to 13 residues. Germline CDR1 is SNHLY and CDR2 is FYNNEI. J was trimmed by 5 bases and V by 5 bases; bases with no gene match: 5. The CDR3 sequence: CASSPMGGETQYF. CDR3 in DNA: TGTGCCAGCAGTCCTATGGGGGGGGAGACCCAGTACTTC. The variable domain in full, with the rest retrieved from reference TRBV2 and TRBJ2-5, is EPEVTQTPSHQVTQMGQEVILRCVPISNHLYFYWYRQILGQKVEFLVSFYNNEISEKSEIFDDQFSVERPDGSNFTLKIRSTKLEDSAMYFCASSPMGGETQYFGPGTRLLVL.

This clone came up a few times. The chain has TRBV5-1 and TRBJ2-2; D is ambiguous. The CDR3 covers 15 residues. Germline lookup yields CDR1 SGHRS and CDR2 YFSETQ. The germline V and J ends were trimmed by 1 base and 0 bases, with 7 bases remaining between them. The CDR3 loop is CASSLSTANTGELFF. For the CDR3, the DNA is TGCGCCAGCAGCTTGTCCACAGCGAACACCGGGGAGCTGTTTTTT.

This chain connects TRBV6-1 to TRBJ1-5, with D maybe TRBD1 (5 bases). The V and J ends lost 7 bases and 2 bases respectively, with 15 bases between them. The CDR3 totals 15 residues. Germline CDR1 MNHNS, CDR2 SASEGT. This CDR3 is CASKGPNRGNQPQHF. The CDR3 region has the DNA TGTGCCAGCAAGGGACCGAATCGGGGCAATCAGCCCCAGCATTTT.

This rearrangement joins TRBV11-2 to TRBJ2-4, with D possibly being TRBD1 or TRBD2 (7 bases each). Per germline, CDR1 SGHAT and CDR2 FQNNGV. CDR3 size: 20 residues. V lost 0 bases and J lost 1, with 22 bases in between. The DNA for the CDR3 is TGTGCCAGCAGCTTAGAACGGGTGGGGAGGGGGCGCTTTGCCAAAAACATTCAGTACTTC. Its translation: CASSLERVGRGRFAKNIQYF.

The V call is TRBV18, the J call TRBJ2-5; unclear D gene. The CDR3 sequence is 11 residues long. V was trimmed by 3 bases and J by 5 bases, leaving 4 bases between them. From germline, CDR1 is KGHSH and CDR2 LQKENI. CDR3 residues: CASSPKETQYF. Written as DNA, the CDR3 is TGTGCCAGCTCACCGAAGGAGACCCAGTACTTC. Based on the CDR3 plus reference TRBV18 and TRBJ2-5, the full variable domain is NAGVMQNPRHLVRRRGQEARLRCSPMKGHSHVYWYRQLPEEGLKFMVYLQKENIIDESGMPKERFSAEFPKEGPSILRIQQVVRGDSAAYFCASSPKETQYFGPGTRLLVL.

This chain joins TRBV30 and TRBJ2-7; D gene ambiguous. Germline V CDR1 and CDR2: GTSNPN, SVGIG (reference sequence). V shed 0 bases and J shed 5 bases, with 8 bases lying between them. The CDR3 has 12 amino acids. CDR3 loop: CAWSVLIHEQYF. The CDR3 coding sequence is TGTGCCTGGAGTGTCCTCATCCACGAGCAGTACTTC.

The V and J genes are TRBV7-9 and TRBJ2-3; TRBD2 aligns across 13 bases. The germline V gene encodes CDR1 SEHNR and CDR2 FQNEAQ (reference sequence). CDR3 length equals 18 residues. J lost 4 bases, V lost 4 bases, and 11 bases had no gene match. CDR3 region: CASSYLRLAGGGADTQYF. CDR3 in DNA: TGTGCCAGCAGCTATCTGAGACTAGCGGGGGGTGGGGCAGATACGCAGTATTTT.

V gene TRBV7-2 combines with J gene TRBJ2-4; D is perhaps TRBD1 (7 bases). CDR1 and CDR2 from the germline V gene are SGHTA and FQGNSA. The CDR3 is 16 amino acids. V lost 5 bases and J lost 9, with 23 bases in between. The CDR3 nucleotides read TGTGCCAGCAGCCATCCACAGGGGCGGAGGGACGGCATTCAGTACTTC. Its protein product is CASSHPQGRRDGIQYF.

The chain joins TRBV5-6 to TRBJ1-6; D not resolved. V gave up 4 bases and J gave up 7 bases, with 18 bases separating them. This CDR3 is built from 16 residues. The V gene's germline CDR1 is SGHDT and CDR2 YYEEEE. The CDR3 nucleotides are TGTGCCAGCAGCCCTTCTAGCGCGGGGTGGAATTCACCCCTCCACTTT. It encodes CASSPSSAGWNSPLHF. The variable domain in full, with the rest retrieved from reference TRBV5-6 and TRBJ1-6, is DAGVTQSPTHLIKTRGQQVTLRCSPKSGHDTVSWYQQALGQGPQFIFQYYEEEERQRGNFPDRFSGHQFPNYSSELNVNALLLGDSALYLCASSPSSAGWNSPLHFGNGTRLTVT.

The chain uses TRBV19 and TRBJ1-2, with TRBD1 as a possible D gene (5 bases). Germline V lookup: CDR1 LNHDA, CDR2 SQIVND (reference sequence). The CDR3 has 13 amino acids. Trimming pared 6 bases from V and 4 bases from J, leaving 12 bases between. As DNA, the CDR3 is TGTGCCAGTAGAGGGGAACGGATCTATGGCTACACCTTC. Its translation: CASRGERIYGYTF.

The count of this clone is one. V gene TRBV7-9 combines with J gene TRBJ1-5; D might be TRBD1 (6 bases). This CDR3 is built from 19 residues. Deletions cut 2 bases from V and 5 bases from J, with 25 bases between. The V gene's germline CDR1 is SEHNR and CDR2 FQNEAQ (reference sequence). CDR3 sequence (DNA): TGTGCCAGCAGCTTAAGGGCCACGATATACAGGGACCACTATCAGCCCCAGCATTTT. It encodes CASSLRATIYRDHYQPQHF.

The DNA for the CDR3 is TGTGCCAGCAGCTTCGTGGACACAGGGGGTAATGAAAAACTGTTTTTT. Translating it yields CASSFVDTGGNEKLFF. V usage is TRBV5-6 and J usage is TRBJ1-4; TRBD1 agrees at 8 bases. CDR3 length: 16 amino acids. CDR1 and CDR2 from the germline V gene are SGHDT and YYEEEE. The V and J ends lost 2 bases and 4 bases, in that order; junction bases with no gene match: 7.

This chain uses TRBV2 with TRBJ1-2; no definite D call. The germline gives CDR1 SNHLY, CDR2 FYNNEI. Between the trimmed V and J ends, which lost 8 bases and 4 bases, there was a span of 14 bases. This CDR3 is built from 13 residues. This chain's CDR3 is CASLREGVYGYTF. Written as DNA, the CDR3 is TGTGCCAGCCTCCGGGAGGGTGTCTATGGCTACACCTTC.

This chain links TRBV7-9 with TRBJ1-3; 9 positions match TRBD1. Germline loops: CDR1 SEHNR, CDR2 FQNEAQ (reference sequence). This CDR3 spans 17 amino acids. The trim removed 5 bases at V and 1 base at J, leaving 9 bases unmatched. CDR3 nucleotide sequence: TGTGCCAGCAGCCGAGCAACAGGGGGCCAATCTGGAAACACCATATATTTT. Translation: CASSRATGGQSGNTIYF.

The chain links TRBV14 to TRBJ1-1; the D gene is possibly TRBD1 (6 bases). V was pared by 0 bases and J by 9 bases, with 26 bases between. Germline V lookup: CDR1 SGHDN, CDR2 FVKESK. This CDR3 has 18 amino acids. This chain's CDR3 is CASSQDLGRAGASRQAFF. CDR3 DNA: TGTGCCAGCAGCCAAGATCTAGGGAGGGCAGGGGCCTCCAGGCAAGCTTTCTTT.

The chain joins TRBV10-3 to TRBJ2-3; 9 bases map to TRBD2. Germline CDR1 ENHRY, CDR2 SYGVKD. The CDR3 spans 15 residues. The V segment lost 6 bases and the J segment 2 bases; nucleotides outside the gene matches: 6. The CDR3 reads CAIRKGGGVTDTQYF. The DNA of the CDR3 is TGTGCCATCAGAAAGGGCGGGGGGGTCACAGATACGCAGTATTTT.

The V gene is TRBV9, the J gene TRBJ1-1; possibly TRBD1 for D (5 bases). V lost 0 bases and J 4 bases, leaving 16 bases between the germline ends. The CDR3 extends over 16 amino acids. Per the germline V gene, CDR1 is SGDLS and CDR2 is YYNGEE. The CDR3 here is CASSVATGVRSTEAFF. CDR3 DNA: TGTGCCAGCAGCGTAGCTACGGGGGTAAGGAGCACTGAAGCTTTCTTT. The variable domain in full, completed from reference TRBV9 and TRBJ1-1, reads DSGVTQTPKHLITATGQRVTLRCSPRSGDLSVYWYQQSLDQGLQFLIQYYNGEERAKGNILERFSAQQFPDLHSELNLSSLELGDSALYFCASSVATGVRSTEAFFGQGTRLTVV.

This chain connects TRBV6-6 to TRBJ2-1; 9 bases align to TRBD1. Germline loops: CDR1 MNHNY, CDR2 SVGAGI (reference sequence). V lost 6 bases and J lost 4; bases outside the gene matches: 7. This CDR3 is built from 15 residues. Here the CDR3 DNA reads TGTGCCAGCAGCCAACAGGGGGCTGGTTACAATGAGCAGTTCTTC. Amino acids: CASSQQGAGYNEQFF.

In DNA, the CDR3 is TGTGCCAGCAGAAGACAGGGAGGGAATCAGCCCCAGCATTTT. Amino acids: CASRRQGGNQPQHF. V is TRBV6-1 and J is TRBJ1-5, with 7 bases lining up with TRBD1. CDR1 is MNHNS, CDR2 SASEGT, per germline. V dropped 6 bases and J dropped 4; count of bases not matched to a gene: 6. CDR3 length: 14 amino acids.

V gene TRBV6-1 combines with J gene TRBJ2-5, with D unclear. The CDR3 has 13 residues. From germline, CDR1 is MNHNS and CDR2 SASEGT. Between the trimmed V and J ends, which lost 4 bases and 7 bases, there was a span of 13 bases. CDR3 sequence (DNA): TGTGCCAGCAGTGTAAGTGTTCTGGTGACCCAGTACTTC. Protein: CASSVSVLVTQYF.

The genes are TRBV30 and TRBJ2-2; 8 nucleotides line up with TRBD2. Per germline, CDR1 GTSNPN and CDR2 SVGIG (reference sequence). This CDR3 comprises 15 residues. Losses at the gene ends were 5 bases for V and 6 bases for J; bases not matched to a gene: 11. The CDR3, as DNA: TGTGCCTGGGGGACGGGAGGGAAAGCGTCCGGGGAGCTGTTTTTT. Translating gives CAWGTGGKASGELFF.